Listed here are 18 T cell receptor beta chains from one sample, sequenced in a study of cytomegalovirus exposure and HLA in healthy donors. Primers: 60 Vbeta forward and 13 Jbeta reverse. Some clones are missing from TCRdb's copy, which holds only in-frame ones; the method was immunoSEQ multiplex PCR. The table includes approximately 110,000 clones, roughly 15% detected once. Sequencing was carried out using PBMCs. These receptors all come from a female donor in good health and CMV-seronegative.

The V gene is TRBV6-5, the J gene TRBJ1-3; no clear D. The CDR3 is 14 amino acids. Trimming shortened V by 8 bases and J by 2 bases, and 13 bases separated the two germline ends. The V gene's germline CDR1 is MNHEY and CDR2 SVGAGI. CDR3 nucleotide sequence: TGTGCCAGCCAACCGAGGGAAGCTGGAAACACCATATATTTT. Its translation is CASQPREAGNTIYF.

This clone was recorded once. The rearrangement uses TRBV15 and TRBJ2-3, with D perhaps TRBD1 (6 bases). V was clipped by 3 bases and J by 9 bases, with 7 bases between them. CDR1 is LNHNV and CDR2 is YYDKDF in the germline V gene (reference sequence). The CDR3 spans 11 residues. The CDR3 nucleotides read TGTGCCACCAGCAGGAGGGGGACGCAGTATTTT. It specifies CATSRRGTQYF.

The CDR3: CASSTGGGTPYEQYF. The CDR3 nucleotides are TGTGCCAGTAGTACCGGTGGGGGGACCCCCTACGAGCAGTACTTC. The genes are TRBV19 and TRBJ2-7; D possibly corresponds to TRBD2 (6 bases). V was shortened by 4 bases and J by 2 bases, with 15 bases between the two germline ends. This CDR3 contains 15 residues. Per the germline V gene, CDR1 is LNHDA and CDR2 is SQIVND (reference sequence).

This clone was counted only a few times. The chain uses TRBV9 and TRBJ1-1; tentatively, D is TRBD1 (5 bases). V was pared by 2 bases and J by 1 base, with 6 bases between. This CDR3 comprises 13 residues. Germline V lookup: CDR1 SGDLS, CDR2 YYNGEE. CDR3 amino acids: CASSVQGNTEAFF. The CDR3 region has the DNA TGTGCCAGCAGCGTTCAGGGGAACACTGAAGCTTTCTTT.

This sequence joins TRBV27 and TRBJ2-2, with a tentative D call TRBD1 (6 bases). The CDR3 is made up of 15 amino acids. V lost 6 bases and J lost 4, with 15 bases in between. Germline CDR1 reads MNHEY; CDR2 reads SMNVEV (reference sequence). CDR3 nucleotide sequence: TGTGCCAGCAGGCAAGGTTCCAGGGGCACCGGGGAGCTGTTTTTT. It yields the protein CASRQGSRGTGELFF.

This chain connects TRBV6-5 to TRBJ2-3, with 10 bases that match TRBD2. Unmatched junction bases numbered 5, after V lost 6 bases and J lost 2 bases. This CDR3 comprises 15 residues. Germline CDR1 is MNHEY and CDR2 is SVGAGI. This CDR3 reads CASSQAGGDTDTQYF. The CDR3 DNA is TGTGCCAGCAGCCAAGCGGGAGGGGACACAGATACGCAGTATTTT.

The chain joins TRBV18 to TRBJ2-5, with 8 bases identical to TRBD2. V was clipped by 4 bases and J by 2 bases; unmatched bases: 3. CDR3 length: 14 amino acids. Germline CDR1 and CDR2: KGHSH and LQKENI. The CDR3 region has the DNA TGTGCCAGCTCACGGCGGGGGGTGCAAGAGACCCAGTACTTC. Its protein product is CASSRRGVQETQYF.

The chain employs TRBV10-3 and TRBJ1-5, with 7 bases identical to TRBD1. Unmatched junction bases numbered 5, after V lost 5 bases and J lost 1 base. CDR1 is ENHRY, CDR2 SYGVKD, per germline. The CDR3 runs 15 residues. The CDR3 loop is CAISPGTVSNQPQHF. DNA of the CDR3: TGTGCCATCAGTCCCGGGACAGTGAGCAATCAGCCCCAGCATTTT.

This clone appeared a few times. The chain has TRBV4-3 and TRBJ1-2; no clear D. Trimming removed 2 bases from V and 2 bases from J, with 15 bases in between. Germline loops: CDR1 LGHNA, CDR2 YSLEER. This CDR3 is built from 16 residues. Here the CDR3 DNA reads TGCGCCAGCAGCCAATCCACGGCCGGGGAGAACTATGGCTACACCTTC. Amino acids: CASSQSTAGENYGYTF.

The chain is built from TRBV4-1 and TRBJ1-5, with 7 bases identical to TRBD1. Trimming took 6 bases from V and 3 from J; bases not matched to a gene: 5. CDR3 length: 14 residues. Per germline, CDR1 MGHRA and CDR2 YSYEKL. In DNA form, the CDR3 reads TGCGCCAGCAGTCGAGACAGGGTCAATCAGCCCCAGCATTTT. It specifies CASSRDRVNQPQHF.

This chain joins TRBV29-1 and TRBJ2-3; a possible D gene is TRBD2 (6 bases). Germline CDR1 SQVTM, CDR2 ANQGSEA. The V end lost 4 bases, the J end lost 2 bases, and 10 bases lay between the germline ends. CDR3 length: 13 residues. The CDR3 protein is CSVGQDYTDTQYF. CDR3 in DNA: TGCAGCGTTGGTCAGGACTACACAGATACGCAGTATTTT.

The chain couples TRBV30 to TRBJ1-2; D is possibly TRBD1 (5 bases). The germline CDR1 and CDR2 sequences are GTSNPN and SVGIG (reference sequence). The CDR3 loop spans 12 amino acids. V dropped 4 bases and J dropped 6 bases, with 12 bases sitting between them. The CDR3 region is CAWTKSGNGYTF. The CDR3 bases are TGTGCCTGGACAAAATCAGGGAATGGCTACACCTTC.

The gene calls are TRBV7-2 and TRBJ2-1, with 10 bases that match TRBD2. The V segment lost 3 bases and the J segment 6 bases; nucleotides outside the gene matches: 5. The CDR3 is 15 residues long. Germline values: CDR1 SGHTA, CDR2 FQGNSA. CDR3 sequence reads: CASSFVPSGSNEQFF. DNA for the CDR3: TGTGCCAGCAGCTTCGTACCTAGCGGGAGCAATGAGCAGTTCTTC.

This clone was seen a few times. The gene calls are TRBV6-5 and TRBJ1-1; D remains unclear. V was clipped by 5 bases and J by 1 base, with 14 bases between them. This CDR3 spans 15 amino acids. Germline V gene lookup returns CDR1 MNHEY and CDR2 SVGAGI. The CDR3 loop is CASSPPSWQNTEAFF. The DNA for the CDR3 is TGTGCCAGCAGTCCACCCTCATGGCAGAACACTGAAGCTTTCTTT.

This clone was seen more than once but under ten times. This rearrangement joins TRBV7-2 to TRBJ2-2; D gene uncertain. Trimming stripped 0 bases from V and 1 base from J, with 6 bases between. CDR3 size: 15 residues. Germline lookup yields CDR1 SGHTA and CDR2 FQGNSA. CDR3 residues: CASSLASWNTGELFF. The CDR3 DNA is TGTGCCAGCAGCTTAGCGTCGTGGAACACCGGGGAGCTGTTTTTT. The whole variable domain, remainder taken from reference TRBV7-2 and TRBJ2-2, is GAGVSQSPSNKVTEKGKDVELRCDPISGHTALYWYRQSLGQGLEFLIYFQGNSAPDKSGLPSDRFSAERTGGSVSTLTIQRTQQEDSAVYLCASSLASWNTGELFFGEGSRLTVL.

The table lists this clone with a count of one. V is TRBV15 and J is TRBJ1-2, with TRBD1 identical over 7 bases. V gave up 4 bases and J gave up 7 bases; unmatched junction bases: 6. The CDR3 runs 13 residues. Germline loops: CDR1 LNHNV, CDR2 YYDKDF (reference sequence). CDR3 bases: TGTGCCACCAGCAAGACAGGGCGAGTTGGCTACACCTTC. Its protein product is CATSKTGRVGYTF.

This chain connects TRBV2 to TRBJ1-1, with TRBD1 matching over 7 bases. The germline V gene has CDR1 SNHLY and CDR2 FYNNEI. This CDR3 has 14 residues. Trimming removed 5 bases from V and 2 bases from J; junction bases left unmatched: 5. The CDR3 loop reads CASSPRQGNTEAFF. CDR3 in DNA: TGTGCCAGCAGTCCTCGACAGGGAAACACTGAAGCTTTCTTT.

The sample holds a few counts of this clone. CDR3 in DNA: TGTGCCAGTAGTATAAGGGCAGGGGATCACTATGGCTACACCTTC. It specifies CASSIRAGDHYGYTF. This chain links TRBV19 with TRBJ1-2; perhaps TRBD1 as D (6 bases). Trimming pared 2 bases from V and 3 bases from J, leaving 13 bases between. There are 15 residues in the CDR3. Germline V CDR1 and CDR2: LNHDA, SQIVND (reference sequence).